This paragraph covers one T cell receptor beta chain sequence. What antigen it recognizes has not been identified. No much larger clone is present one base from it, and per-base qualities are unavailable. V is clipped by 1 base and J by 7 bases, and the sequence between their germline boundaries is 15 bases long. CDR1 and CDR2 (SGHRS, YFSETQ) derive from the germline V gene. The CDR3 covers 14 residues, taking in both the cysteine and the phenylalanine. The only DNA kept is the CDR3, 42 bases in frame from the first base. The data are from a study of cytomegalovirus exposure and HLA in healthy donors (dated by TCRdb to the late 2010s). For the wider study: An earlier analysis of several hundred of the donors reported 250 to 350 Gb of sequence data and roughly 110 million unique TCR beta sequences from about 179 million T cells. Approximately 310 gigabases of sequencing data and 80 million or so unique TCR sequences were included in an early release covering over 600 HLA-typed donors. Among the roughly 400 genotyped donors, around 81% belonged to the genetic ancestry cluster associated with self-reported Caucasian donors. The study was designed to test whether signatures of past pathogen exposure could be identified by cataloging public T cell receptors. Using immunosequencing, the study profiled T cell repertoires from 666 subjects and related those repertoires to cytomegalovirus serostatus. Along with the approximately 620-subject first cohort, a separate validation cohort of over a hundred different subjects was used. To predict cytomegalovirus infection status, the study brought together high-throughput TCR immunosequencing, statistical association of individual TCRs with disease status, and machine learning. In a later analysis, previously published TCR beta repertoires from 670 or so donors were re-analyzed and high-resolution HLA genotyping was added so that TCR occurrence patterns could be studied. In the later analysis, no new phenotypic data were used to find candidate immune exposures; instead, reliance was placed on TCR beta sequences and their occurrence across donors. In an earlier analysis of 587 of the donors, high-throughput TCR beta sequencing was used to judge whether each TCR beta V gene segment behaved as functional or pseudogenic. Donor age, sex, ethnicity and CMV serostatus were compiled together with the repertoire data. Genome-wide SNP genotypes for about 65% of the 666 donors were used in a later genetic analysis, which treated that subset as a discovery cohort. All discovery cohort repertoires had been generated using a single sequencing platform. Class I and class II HLA loci were covered by the typing at four-digit resolution. Typing coverage varied by locus: 629-630 donors for A, B, C, DRB1 and DQB1; more than 500 for DQA1; over 600 for DPA1; 400 to 480 for DPB1. Because of strong linkage in the cohort, roughly 5 DR-DQ haplotypes were treated as single units for association and clustering. On average, 235,054 unique TCR beta nucleotide sequences were sequenced per donor among more than 350 genotyped donors of the cohort, with roughly 18% of those sequences being non-productive. General conclusions and limits of the study: For the cohort, immune exposure information was limited to CMV serostatus. In a later analysis, several top co-occurrence clusters were reported to appear linked to parvovirus B19, influenza, CMV and Epstein-Barr virus. Linkage disequilibrium might explain the correlated functional status among segregating V segments, but an unknown experimental factor could not be ruled out. An earlier analysis of approximately 530 of the donors showed that most TCR beta V segments appeared in productive rearrangements either about 87% or about 30% of the time, which broadly matched IMGT annotations. Some IMGT-functional V segments, including TRBV6-2 and TRBV6-3, could not be told apart with the 87-base-pair reads, so those segments were excluded. According to the authors, the approach could potentially be generalized to other disease states and immunological phenotypes. A few of the identified cytomegalovirus-associated TCR beta chains were confirmed in vitro to be specific for cytomegalovirus antigens. Because counts were too low, approximately 18 rarely observed V segments, including chromosome 9 orphons, were excluded from the earlier analysis of several hundred of the donors. Most TCR sequences were seen in very few donors, while some public TCRs were found in many individuals. Compared with equally common non-associated chains, HLA-associated TCR beta chains in a later analysis were more clonally expanded and had lower generation probabilities. Roughly uniform sequencing depth across donors was assumed in presence/absence analyses, although this assumption may not hold. Cytomegalovirus status was reported to be diagnosed by the classifier with high specificity and sensitivity in both the original and validation cohorts. Assigning TCR associations to individual alleles was difficult when HLA alleles, especially DR and DQ, strongly co-occurred. The study gave a list of more than 150 TCR beta chains associated with cytomegalovirus. A further reported finding was that TCR beta sequences accurately predicted the HLA-A and HLA-B alleles for most subjects in the first cohort. A cluster of highly shared sequence variants was judged likely to represent a technical artifact of the sequencing pipeline. At a false discovery rate of 0.05, a later analysis linked around 15,000 TCR beta sequences to specific HLA alleles. In a later analysis, TCR association rates were found to vary across HLA loci, with the most associated TCRs seen for DRB1 alleles and the fewest for HLA-C alleles. This cohort had only TCR beta chains sequenced, and the lack of alpha or paired-chain data limited which features could be detected. In a later analysis, most CMV-associated TCR beta chains were found to appear HLA-restricted, with HLA associations seemingly driven largely by CMV exposure. In a later genetic analysis, fewer N-insertions in productive TCRs were reported among donors in an Asian-associated ancestry cluster than the roughly 700-donor mean. HLA typing was unavailable for some donors at each locus, so association tests used only the typed subset. A later genetic analysis associated a missense DCLRE1C variant with V-gene and J-gene trimming of TCR beta chains, and an independent cohort replicated the association.

In total, roughly 670 healthy bone marrow donors made up the cohort. Cohort members were all nominally healthy when sampled, although unrecorded immune exposures were likely present. The donor tested CMV seronegative and was one of the 352 seronegative cohort members. A peripheral blood sample was provided by each donor, and peripheral blood mononuclear cells were used for TCR beta sequencing. Genomic DNA was extracted from the blood cell samples with the Qiagen DNeasy Blood Extraction Kit. Library prep was done by the immunoSEQ multiplex PCR assay. For the multiplex PCR, a mixture combining 60 forward primers for TCR Vbeta segments and 13 reverse primers for TCR Jbeta segments was used. A multiplex PCR assay on genomic DNA amplified the CDR3 region of rearranged TCR beta genes. The amplified TCR beta libraries were sequenced on the Illumina HiSeq System as 87-base-pair reads. Regarding the original processing steps: In a later analysis, roughly 80 million unique TCR beta chains were counted across the roughly 700 repertoires, and roughly 10 million of these chains were shared by at least two donors. Raw reads were error-corrected and collapsed into unique sequences with a nearest-neighbor algorithm that merged closely related sequences to remove PCR and sequencing errors. Alignment of CDR3 sequences to IMGT reference sequences was used to assign V, D and J gene segments. For a sequence to be retained, a match of at least six nucleotides to both a V gene segment and a J gene segment was required. A rearrangement was called productive if the CDR3 had no stop codons and remained in frame with V and J, and every other rearrangement was called non-productive. Following IMGT convention, CDR3 was defined as the stretch from the second conserved V-encoded cysteine to the conserved J-encoded phenylalanine. The earlier analysis of some 540 of the donors excluded any sequence lacking an unambiguous match to a single V gene segment. An earlier analysis of fewer than 650 of the donors classified V segments as functional when productive rearrangements were above 56.7% and as segregating when the standard deviation between donors was above 5%. To diagnose cytomegalovirus status from the catalog of TCR beta chain sequences, a statistical classification framework was built. In a later analysis, V and J genes were assigned by comparing TCR nucleotide sequences against IMGT/GENE-DB human TR gene sequences. The TCRdist pipeline was used in a later analysis to assign CDR3 sequences and most-parsimonious VDJ recombination scenarios. A later analysis defined each TCR beta chain by its CDR3 amino acid sequence plus V-gene family, and excluded reads lacking a unique V-gene family. To address suspected cross-contamination and a sequencing artifact, a later analysis removed around 590 highly shared, low-generation-probability nucleotide sequences. A later analysis calculated a clonal expansion index for each public chain from normalized within-repertoire ranks of inferred template counts. A later analysis computed generation probabilities with a VDJ recombination model fitted to out-of-frame rearrangements, and checked the results against IGoR. In a later analysis, TCR-TCR, TCR-HLA and TCR-CMV co-occurrence was scored with hypergeometric tests, and a repertoire-size bias correction was applied to TCR pairs. False discovery rates were estimated in a later analysis by permuting HLA or CMV assignments 20 times. In a later analysis, co-occurring TCRs were grouped with DBSCAN, and TCRdist sequence similarity was added when clustering was performed within HLA-allele-positive subsets. For co-occurrence clustering, repertoires with fewer than 30,000 or more than 120,000 public chains were excluded, along with a handful of repertoires with anomalous nucleotide sharing. In TCRdb, the immuneACCESS table is reduced to in-frame sequences with V and J assigned. These tables do not hold every clone; where another copy was compared, an unresolved V gene accounts for under half, and the others remain unexplained. V, J and clone size are taken as reported in that table, and D and trimming were inferred from the DNA itself. The sample records approximately 130,000 clones, 81% of which are singletons. About 1.8% of the sample is taken by the ten largest.

This clonotype was sampled from a man aged 18 to 35 in good health and CMV-seronegative. Recombination joined TRBV5-1 with TRBJ2-7, with a weak D call of TRBD2 (6 bases match). The specimen sequenced was PBMCs. The bases read TGCGCCAGCAGCTTGAGACCTCTGGGGAGGGAGCAGTACTTC. Its product reads: CASSLRPLGREQYF.